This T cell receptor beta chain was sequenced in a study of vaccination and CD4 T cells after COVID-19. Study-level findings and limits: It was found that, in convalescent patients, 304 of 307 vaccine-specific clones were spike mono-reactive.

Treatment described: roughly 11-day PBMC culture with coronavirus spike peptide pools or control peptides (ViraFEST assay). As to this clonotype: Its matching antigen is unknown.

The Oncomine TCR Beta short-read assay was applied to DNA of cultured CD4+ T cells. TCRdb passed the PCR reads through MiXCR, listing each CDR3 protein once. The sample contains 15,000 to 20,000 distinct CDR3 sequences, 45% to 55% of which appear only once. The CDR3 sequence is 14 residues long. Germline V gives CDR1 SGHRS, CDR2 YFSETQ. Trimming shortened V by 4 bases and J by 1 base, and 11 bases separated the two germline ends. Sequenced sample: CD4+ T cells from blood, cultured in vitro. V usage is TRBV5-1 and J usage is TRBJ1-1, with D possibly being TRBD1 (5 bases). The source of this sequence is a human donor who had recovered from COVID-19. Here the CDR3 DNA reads TGCGCCAGCAGCCGGGGGACGGGGAACACTGAAGCTTTCTTT. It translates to CASSRGTGNTEAFF. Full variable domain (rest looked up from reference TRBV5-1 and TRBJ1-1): KAGVTQTPRYLIKTRGQQVTLSCSPISGHRSVSWYQQTPGQGLQFLFEYFSETQRNKGNFPGRFSGRQFSNSRSEMNVSTLELGDSALYLCASSRGTGNTEAFFGQGTRLTVV.